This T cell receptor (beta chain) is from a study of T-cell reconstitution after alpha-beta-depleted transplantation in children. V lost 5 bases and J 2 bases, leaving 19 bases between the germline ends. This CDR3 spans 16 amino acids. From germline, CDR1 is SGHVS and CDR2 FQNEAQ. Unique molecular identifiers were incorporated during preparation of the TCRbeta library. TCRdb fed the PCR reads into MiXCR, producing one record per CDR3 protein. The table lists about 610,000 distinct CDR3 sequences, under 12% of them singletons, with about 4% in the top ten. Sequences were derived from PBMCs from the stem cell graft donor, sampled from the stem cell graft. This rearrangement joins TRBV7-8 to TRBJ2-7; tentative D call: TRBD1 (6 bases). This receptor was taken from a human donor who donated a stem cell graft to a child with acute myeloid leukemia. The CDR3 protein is CASSPRDISSTYEQYF. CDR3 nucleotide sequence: TGTGCCAGCAGCCCAAGGGACATTTCCAGTACCTACGAGCAGTACTTC.